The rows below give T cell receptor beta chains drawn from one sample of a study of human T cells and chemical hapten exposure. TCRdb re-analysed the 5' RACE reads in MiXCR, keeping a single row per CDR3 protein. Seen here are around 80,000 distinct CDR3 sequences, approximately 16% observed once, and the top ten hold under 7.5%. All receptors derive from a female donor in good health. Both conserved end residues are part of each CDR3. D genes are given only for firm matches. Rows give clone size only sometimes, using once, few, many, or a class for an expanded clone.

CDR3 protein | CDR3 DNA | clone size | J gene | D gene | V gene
CASSLQEVTEAFF | TGTGCCAGCAGCTTACAGGAAGTCACTGAAGCTTTCTTT | . | TRBJ1-1 | . | TRBV11-2
CASSRGVPYGYTF | TGTGCCAGCAGCCGGGGGGTTCCGTATGGCTACACCTTC | . | TRBJ1-2 | . | TRBV27
CASSRSRGLYQPQHF | TGTGCCAGCAGTAGGTCCCGGGGCCTATATCAGCCCCAGCATTTT | few | TRBJ1-5 | . | TRBV27
CASSLNQDGNTEAFF | TGTGCCAGCAGCTTGAACCAGGACGGGAACACTGAAGCTTTCTTT | few | TRBJ1-1 | . | TRBV7-2
CASSLSRVRGDTQYF | TGTGCCAGCAGCTTATCTAGGGTGCGCGGCGATACGCAGTATTTT | few | TRBJ2-3 | . | TRBV7-2
CASSYVGPGEQFF | TGTGCCAGCAGTTACGTGGGTCCTGGTGAGCAGTTCTTC | few | TRBJ2-1 | . | TRBV6-6
CASSPSLAGATWGTDTQYF | TGTGCCAGCAGTCCGTCCCTAGCGGGGGCTACCTGGGGCACAGATACGCAGTATTTT | . | TRBJ2-3 | TRBD2 | TRBV27
CASSSHSTNQPQHF | TGTGCCAGCAGTTCCCACAGTACAAATCAGCCCCAGCATTTT | few | TRBJ1-5 | . | TRBV6-6
CASRRDGKLFF | TGCGCCAGCAGACGTGATGGAAAACTGTTTTTT | few | TRBJ1-4 | . | TRBV5-1
CAIREDRGRNEQFF | TGTGCCATCAGGGAGGACAGGGGGCGCAATGAGCAGTTCTTC | . | TRBJ2-1 | TRBD1 | TRBV10-3
CASSQAISWGTNEKLFF | TGTGCCAGCAGCCAAGCGATTTCATGGGGGACTAATGAAAAACTGTTTTTT | . | TRBJ1-4 | . | TRBV14
CASSLPSVLYGYTF | TGTGCCAGCAGTTTACCCTCGGTCCTTTATGGCTACACCTTC | large | TRBJ1-2 | . | TRBV12-3/TRBV12-4
CSVPLGWGAYGYGYTF | TGCAGCGTTCCCCTCGGGTGGGGGGCCTATGGCTATGGCTACACCTTC | . | TRBJ1-2 | . | TRBV29-1
CASSLGDRGSYGYTF | TGTGCCAGCAGTTTGGGGGACAGGGGGTCCTATGGCTACACCTTC | . | TRBJ1-2 | TRBD1 | TRBV27
CSARDAIWGGDYGYTF | TGCAGTGCTAGAGATGCCATTTGGGGTGGGGACTATGGCTACACCTTC | few | TRBJ1-2 | . | TRBV20-1
CASSGSATNTGELFF | TGTGCCAGCAGCGGTAGCGCTACGAACACCGGGGAGCTGTTTTTT | . | TRBJ2-2 | . | TRBV7-9